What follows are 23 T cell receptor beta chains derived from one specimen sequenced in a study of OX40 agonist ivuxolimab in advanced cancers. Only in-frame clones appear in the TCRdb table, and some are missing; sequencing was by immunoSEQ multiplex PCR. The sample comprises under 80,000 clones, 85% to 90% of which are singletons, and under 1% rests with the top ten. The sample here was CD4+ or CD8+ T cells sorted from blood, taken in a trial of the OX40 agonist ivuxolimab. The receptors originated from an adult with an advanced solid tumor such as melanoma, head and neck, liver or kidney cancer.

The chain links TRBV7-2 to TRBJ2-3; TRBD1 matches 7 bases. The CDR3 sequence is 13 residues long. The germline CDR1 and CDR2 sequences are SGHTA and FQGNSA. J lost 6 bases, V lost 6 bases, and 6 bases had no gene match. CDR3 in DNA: TGTGCCAGCAGACAAACAGGGGAGGATACGCAGTATTTT. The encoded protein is CASRQTGEDTQYF.

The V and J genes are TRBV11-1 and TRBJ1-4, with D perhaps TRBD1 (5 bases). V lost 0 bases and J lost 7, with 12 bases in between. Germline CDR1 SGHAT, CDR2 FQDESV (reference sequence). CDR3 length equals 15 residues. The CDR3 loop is CASSLAPGSGEKLFF. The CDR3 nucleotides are TGTGCCAGCAGCTTAGCGCCAGGGTCTGGTGAAAAACTGTTTTTT.

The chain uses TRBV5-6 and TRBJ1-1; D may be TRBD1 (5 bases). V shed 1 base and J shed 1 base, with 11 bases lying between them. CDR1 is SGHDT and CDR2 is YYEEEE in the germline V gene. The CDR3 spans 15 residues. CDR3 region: CASSLLSGENTEAFF. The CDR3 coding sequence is TGTGCCAGCAGCTTGCTCTCGGGGGAGAACACTGAAGCTTTCTTT.

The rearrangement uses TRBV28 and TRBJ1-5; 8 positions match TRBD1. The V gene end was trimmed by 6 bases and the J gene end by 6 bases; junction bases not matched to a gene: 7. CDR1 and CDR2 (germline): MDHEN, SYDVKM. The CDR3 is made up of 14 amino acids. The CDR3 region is CASRLQGAGQPQHF. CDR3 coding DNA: TGTGCCAGCAGGCTCCAGGGGGCGGGTCAGCCCCAGCATTTT.

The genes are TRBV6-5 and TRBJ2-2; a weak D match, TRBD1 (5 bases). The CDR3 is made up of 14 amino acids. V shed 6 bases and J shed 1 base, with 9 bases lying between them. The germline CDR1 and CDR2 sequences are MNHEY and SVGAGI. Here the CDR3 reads CASRLTGNTGELFF. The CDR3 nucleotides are TGTGCCAGCAGATTAACAGGGAACACCGGGGAGCTGTTTTTT.

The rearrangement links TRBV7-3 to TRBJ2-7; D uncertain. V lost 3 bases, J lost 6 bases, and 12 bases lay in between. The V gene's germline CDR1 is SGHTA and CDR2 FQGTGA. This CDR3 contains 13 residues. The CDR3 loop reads CASSFRDSLEQYF. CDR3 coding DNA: TGTGCCAGCAGCTTCCGTGACTCTCTCGAGCAGTACTTC.

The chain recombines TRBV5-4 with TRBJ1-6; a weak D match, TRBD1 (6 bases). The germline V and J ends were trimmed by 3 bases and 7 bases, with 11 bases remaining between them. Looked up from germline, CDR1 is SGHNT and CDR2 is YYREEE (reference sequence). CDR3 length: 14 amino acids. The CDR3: CASSSRTANSPLHF. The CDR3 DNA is TGTGCCAGCAGCTCGAGGACAGCCAATTCACCCCTCCACTTT.

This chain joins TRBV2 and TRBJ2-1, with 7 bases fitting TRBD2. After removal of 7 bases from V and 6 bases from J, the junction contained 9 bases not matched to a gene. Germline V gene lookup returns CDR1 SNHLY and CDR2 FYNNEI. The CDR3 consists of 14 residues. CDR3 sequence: CASKSSGTGNEQFF. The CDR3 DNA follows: TGTGCCAGCAAGTCCAGCGGGACGGGCAATGAGCAGTTCTTC. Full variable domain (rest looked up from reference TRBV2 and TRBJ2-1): EPEVTQTPSHQVTQMGQEVILRCVPISNHLYFYWYRQILGQKVEFLVSFYNNEISEKSEIFDDQFSVERPDGSNFTLKIRSTKLEDSAMYFCASKSSGTGNEQFFGPGTRLTVL.

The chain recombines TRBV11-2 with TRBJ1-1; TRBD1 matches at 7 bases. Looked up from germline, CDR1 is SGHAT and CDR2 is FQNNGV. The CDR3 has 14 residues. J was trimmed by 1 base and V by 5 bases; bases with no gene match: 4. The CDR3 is CASSPGTANTEAFF. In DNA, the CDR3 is TGTGCCAGCAGCCCCGGGACAGCGAACACTGAAGCTTTCTTT.

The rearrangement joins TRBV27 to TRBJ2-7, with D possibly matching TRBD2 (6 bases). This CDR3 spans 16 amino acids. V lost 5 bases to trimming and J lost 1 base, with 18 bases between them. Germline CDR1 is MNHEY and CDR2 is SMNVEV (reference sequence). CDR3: CASSPLIGRGSYEQYF. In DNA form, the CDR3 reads TGTGCCAGCAGTCCATTAATCGGACGGGGGTCCTACGAGCAGTACTTC.

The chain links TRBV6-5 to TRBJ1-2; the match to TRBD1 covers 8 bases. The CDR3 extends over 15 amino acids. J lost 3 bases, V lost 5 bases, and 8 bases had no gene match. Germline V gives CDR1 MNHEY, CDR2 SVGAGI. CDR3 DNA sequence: TGTGCCAGCAGTCTTAGGACAGGGTCGCACTATGGCTACACCTTC. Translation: CASSLRTGSHYGYTF.

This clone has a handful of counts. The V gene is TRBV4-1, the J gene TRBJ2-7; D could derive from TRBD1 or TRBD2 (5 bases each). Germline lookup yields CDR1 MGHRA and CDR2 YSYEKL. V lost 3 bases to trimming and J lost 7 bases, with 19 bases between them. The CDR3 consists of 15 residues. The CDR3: CASSQLPGPTFEQYF. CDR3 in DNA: TGCGCCAGCAGCCAGTTACCGGGACCCACCTTTGAGCAGTACTTC.

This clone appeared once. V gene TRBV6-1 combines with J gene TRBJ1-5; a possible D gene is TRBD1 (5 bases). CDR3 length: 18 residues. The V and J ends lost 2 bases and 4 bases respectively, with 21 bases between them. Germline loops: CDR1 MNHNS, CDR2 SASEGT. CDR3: CASSENRGRGGRNQPQHF. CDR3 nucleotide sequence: TGTGCCAGCAGTGAAAATAGGGGACGTGGGGGTCGGAATCAGCCCCAGCATTTT.

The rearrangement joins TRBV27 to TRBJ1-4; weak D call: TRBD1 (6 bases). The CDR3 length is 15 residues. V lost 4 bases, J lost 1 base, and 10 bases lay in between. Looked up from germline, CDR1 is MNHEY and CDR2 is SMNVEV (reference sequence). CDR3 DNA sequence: TGTGCCAGCAGTTACACAGGGCGAACTAATGAAAAACTGTTTTTT. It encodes CASSYTGRTNEKLFF.

DNA of the CDR3: TGTGCCAGCAGTTTAAATATGGGGGGAGATTACGAGCAGTACTTC. It is translated as CASSLNMGGDYEQYF. The V and J genes are TRBV27 and TRBJ2-7; D perhaps matches TRBD2 (6 bases). Trimming removed 2 bases at V and 4 bases at J, with 15 bases between. Germline V gene data show CDR1 as MNHEY and CDR2 as SMNVEV (reference sequence). There are 15 residues in the CDR3.

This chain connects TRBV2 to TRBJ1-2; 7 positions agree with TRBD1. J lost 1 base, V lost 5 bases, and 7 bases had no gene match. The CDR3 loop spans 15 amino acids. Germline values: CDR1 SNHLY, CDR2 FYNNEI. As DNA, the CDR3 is TGTGCCAGCAGTTTCGGGACAGCCCTTAACTATGGCTACACCTTC. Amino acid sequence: CASSFGTALNYGYTF. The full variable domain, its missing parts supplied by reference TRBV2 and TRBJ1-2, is EPEVTQTPSHQVTQMGQEVILRCVPISNHLYFYWYRQILGQKVEFLVSFYNNEISEKSEIFDDQFSVERPDGSNFTLKIRSTKLEDSAMYFCASSFGTALNYGYTFGSGTRLTVV.

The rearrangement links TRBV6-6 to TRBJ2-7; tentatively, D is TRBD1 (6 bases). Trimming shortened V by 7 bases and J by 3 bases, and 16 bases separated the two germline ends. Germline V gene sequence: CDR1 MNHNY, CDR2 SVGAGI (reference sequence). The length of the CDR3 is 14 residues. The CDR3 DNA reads TGTGCCAGCACTCAGGGGTTAAAGGTCTACGAGCAGTACTTC. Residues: CASTQGLKVYEQYF.

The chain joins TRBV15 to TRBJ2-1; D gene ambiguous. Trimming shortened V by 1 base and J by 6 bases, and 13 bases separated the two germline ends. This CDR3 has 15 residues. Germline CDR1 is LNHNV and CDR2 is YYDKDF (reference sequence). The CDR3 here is CATSRGRSLPNEQFF. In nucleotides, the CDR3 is TGTGCCACCAGCAGAGGCCGGTCCCTACCCAATGAGCAGTTCTTC.

The CDR3 here is CASSRTSGYEQYF. CDR3 sequence (DNA): TGTGCCAGCAGCCGGACTAGCGGATACGAGCAGTACTTC. V and J are TRBV11-2 and TRBJ2-7; TRBD2 agrees at 10 bases. The trim removed 5 bases at V and 4 bases at J, leaving 2 bases unmatched. Germline-derived CDR1 and CDR2 are SGHAT and FQNNGV. This CDR3 has 13 amino acids.

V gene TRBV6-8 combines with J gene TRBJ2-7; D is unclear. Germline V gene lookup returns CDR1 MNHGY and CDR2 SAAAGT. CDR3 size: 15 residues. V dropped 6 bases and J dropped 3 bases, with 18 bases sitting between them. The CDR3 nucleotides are TGTGCCAGCAGCCCACAGAGCCAACACCACTACGAGCAGTACTTC. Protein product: CASSPQSQHHYEQYF.

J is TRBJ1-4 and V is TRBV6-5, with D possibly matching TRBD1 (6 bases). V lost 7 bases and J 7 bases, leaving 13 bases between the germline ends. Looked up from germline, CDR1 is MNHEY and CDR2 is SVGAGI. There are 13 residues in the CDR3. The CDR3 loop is CASTLSRGEKLFF. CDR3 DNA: TGTGCCAGCACTCTAAGCAGGGGTGAAAAACTGTTTTTT.

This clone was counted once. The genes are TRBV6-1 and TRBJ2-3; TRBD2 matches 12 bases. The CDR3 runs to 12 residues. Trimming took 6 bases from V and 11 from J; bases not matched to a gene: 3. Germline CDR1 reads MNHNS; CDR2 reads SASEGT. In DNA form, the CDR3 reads TGTGCCAGCAGCCAACTAGCGGGGGGGCAGTATTTT. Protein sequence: CASSQLAGGQYF.

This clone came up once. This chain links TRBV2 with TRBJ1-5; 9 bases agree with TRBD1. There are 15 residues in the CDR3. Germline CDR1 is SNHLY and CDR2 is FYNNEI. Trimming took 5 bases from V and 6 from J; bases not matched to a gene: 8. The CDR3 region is CASSRTGTGSQPQHF. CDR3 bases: TGTGCCAGCAGTAGAACCGGGACAGGGTCTCAGCCCCAGCATTTT.